This T cell receptor beta chain originates from a study of a mutant IDH1 vaccine in newly diagnosed glioma. Study-wide findings and caveats: Immune responses arising from the vaccine appeared in about 94% of patients.

Libraries were prepared by immunoSEQ multiplex PCR; TCRdb keeps only in-frame clonotypes and omits some of them. The profile covers approximately 60,000 clones, with over 70% appearing a single time and approximately 1.5% taken by the ten largest. About this clone: Its specificity is not known.

The time point denotes: week 23, last vaccination. Every vaccine dose comprised 300 ug of mutant IDH1 20-mer peptide plus topical imiquimod. Germline V lookup: CDR1 SGHRS, CDR2 YFSETQ. V lost 4 bases, J lost 0 bases, and 5 bases stayed unmatched. This CDR3 contains 15 residues. The clonotype comes from a man aged 35 to 55 with glioma. Sequencing used PBMCs, obtained from a glioma patient whose treatment included an IDH1 peptide vaccine. The chain uses TRBV5-1 and TRBJ1-1; 8 nucleotides agree with TRBD1. CDR3 amino acids: CASSLWTGMNTEAFF. In DNA, the CDR3 is TGCGCCAGCAGCCTGTGGACAGGGATGAACACTGAAGCTTTCTTT.